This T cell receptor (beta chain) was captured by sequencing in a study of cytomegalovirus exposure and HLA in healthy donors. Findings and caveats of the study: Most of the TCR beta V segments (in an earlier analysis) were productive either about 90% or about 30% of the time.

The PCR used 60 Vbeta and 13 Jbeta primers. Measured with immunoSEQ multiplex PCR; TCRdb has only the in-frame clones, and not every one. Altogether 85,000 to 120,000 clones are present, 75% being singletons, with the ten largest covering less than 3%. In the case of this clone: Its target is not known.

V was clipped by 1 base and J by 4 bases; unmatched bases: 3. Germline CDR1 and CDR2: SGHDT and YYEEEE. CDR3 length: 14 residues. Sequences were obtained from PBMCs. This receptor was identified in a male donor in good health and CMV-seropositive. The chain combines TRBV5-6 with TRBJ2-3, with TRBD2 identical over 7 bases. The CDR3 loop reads CASSLRGGADTQYF. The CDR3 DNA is TGTGCCAGCAGCTTGAGGGGAGGGGCAGATACGCAGTATTTT.